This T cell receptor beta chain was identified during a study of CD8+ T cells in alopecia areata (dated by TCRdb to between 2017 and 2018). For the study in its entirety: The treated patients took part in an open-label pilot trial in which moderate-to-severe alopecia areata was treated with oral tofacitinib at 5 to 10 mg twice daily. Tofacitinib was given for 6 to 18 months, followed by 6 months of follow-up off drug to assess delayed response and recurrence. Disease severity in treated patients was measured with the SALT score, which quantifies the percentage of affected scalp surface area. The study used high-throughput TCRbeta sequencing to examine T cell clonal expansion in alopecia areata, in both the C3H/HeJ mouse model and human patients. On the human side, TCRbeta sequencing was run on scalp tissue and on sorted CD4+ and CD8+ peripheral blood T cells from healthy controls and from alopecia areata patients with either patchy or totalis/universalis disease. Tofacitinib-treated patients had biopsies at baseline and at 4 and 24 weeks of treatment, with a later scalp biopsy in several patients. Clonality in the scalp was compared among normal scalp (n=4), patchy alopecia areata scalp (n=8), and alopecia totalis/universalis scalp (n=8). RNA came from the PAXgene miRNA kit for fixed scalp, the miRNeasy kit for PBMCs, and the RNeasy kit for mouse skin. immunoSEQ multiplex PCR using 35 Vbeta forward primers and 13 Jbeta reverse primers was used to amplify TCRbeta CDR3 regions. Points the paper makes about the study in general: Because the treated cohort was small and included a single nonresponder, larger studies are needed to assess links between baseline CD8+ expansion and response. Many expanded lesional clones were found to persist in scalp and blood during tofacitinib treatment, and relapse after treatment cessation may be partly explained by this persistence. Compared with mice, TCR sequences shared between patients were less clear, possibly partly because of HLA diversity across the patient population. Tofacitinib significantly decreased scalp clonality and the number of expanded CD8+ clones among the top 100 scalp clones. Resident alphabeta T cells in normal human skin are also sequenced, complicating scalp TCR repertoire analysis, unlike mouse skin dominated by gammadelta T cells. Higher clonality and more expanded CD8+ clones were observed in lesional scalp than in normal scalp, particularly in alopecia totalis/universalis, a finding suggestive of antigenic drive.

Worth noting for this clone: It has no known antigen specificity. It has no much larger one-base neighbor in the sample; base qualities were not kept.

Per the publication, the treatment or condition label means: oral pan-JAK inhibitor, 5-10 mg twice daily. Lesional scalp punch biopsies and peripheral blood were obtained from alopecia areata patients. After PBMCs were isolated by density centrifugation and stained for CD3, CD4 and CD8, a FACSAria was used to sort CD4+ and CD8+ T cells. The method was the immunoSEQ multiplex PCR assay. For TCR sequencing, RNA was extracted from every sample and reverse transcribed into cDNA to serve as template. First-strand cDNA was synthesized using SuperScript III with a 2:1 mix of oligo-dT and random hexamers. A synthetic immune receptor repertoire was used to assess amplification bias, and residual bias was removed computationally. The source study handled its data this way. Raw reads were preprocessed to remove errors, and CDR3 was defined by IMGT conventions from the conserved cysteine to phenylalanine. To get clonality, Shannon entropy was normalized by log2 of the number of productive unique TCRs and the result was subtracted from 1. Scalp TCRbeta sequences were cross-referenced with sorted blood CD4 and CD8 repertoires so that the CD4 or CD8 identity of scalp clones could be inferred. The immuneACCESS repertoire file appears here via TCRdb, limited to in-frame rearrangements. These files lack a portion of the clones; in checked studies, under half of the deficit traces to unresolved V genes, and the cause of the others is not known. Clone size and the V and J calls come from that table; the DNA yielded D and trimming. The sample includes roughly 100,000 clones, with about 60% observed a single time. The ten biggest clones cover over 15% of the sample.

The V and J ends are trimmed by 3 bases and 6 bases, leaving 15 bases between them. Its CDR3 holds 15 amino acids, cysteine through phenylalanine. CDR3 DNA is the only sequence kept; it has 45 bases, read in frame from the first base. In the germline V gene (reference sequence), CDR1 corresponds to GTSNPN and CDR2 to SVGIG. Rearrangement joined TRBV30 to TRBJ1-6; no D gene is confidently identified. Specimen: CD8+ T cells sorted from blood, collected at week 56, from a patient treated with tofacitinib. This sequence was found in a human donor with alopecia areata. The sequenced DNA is TGTGCCTGGAGCCCCGGGCAAGGCGGTAATTCACCCCTCCACTTT. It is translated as CAWSPGQGGNSPLHF.